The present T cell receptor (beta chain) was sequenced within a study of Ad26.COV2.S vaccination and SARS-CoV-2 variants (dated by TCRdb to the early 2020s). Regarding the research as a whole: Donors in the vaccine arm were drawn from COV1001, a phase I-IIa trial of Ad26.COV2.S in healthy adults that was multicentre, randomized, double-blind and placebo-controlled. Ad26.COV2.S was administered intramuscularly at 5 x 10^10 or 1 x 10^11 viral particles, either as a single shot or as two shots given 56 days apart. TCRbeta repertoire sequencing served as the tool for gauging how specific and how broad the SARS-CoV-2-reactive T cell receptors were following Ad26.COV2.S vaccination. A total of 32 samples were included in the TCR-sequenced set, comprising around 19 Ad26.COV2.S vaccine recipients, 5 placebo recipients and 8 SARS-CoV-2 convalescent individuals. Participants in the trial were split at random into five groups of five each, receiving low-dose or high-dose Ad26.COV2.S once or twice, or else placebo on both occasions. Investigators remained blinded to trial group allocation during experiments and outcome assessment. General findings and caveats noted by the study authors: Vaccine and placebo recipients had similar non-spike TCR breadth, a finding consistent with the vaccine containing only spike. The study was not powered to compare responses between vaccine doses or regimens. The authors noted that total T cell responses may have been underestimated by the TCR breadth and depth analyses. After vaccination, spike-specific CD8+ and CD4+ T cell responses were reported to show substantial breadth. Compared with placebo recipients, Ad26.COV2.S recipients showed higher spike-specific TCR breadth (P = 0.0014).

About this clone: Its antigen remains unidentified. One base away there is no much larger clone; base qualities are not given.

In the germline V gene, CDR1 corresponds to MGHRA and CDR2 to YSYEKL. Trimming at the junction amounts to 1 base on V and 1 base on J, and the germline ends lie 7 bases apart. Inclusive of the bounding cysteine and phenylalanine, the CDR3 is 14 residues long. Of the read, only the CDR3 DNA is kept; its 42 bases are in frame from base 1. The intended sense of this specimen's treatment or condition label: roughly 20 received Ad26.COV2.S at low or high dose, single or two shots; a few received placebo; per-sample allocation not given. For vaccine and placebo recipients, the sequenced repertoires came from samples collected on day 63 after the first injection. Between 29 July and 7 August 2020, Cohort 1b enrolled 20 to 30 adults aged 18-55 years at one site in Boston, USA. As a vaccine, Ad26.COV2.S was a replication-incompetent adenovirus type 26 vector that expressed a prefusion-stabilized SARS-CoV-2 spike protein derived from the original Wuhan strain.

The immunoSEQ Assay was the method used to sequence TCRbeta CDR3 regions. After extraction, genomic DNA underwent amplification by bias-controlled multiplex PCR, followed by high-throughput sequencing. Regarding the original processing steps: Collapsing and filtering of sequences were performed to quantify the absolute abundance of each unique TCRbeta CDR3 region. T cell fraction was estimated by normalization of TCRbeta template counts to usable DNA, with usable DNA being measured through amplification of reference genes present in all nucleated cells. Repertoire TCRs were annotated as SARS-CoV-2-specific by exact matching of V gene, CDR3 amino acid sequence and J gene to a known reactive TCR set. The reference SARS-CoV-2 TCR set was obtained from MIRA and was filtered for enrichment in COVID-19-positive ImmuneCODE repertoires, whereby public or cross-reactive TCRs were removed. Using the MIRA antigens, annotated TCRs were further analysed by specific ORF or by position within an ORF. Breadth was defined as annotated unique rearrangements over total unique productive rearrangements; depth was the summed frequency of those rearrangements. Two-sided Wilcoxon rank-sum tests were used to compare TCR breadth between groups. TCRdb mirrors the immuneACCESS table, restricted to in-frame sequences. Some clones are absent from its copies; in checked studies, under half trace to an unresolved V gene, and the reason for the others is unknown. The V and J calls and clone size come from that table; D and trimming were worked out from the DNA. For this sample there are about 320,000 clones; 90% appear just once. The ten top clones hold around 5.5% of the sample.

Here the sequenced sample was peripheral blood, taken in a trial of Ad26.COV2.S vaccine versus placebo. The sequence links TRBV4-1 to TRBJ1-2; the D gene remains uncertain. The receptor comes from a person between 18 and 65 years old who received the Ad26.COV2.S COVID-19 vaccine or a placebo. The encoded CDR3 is CASSQGSGNYGYTF. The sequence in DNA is TGCGCCAGCAGCCAAGGGTCAGGTAACTATGGCTACACCTTC.